The 14 T cell receptor beta chains in this list originate from one sample, sequenced in a study of CD8 T cells in Susac syndrome. cDNA came from roughly 0.53 to 1 ug RNA primed by random hexamers. TCRdb reprocessed the immunoSEQ multiplex PCR reads with MiXCR, giving one entry per CDR3 protein. The sample contains under 110,000 distinct CDR3 sequences, roughly 95% of which appear only once. The sample comprised CD8+ T cells from PBMCs. Receptors were obtained from a human donor with Susac syndrome.

The chain couples TRBV29-1 to TRBJ2-1; D is tentatively TRBD1 or TRBD2 (5 bases each). The germline V gene encodes CDR1 SQVTM and CDR2 ANQGSEA. Deletions cut 4 bases from V and 7 bases from J, with 14 bases between. This CDR3 region has 13 residues. The CDR3 nucleotides are TGCAGCGTTGCTTCCAGGGAGATGAATGAGCAGTTCTTC. This sequence encodes CSVASREMNEQFF.

The count of this clonotype is one. The chain couples TRBV3-1 to TRBJ1-4; D is perhaps TRBD1 (5 bases). V dropped 4 bases and J dropped 0 bases, with 9 bases sitting between them. Germline CDR1 is LGHDT and CDR2 is YNNKEL (reference sequence). The CDR3 has 15 amino acids. The CDR3 bases are TGTGCCAGCAGCCGGGACCCAGCAACTAATGAAAAACTGTTTTTT. Translated: CASSRDPATNEKLFF.

This clonotype occurred once. This chain joins TRBV12-3 or TRBV12-4 and TRBJ2-3, with 12 positions matching TRBD2. After removal of 6 bases from V and 4 bases from J, the junction contained 2 bases not matched to a gene. The CDR3 length is 14 residues. CDR3 bases: TGTGCCAGCAGCCCTAGCGGGGGGGCAGATACGCAGTATTTT. Translation: CASSPSGGADTQYF.

The chain has TRBV7-8 and TRBJ2-3, with a weak D call TRBD1 (6 bases). V was trimmed by 5 bases and J by 5 bases, leaving 17 bases between them. This CDR3 is built from 15 residues. Germline lookup yields CDR1 SGHVS and CDR2 FQNEAQ. CDR3 region: CASSPRTAAQDTQYF. In nucleotides, the CDR3 is TGTGCCAGCAGCCCGCGGACAGCTGCACAAGATACGCAGTATTTT.

This CDR3 reads CASSPLTVADEQFF. Here the CDR3 DNA reads TGTGCCAGCAGCCCGCTGACAGTTGCAGATGAGCAGTTCTTC. This chain uses TRBV14 with TRBJ2-1, with D tentatively TRBD1 (5 bases). In germline, CDR1 is SGHDN, CDR2 FVKESK. The CDR3 contains 14 residues. V was pared by 4 bases and J by 8 bases, with 15 bases between.

This chain links TRBV29-1 with TRBJ2-3, with D unresolved. The V gene lost 8 bases and the J gene lost 0 bases, with 15 bases spanning the gap. Per the germline V gene, CDR1 is SQVTM and CDR2 is ANQGSEA. The CDR3 has 14 residues. Here the CDR3 reads CSSTAVGSTDTQYF. The CDR3 DNA sequence: TGCAGCTCGACGGCGGTGGGGAGCACAGATACGCAGTATTTT.

The rearrangement uses TRBV5-4 and TRBJ1-2; 9 bases match TRBD1. The germline V gene encodes CDR1 SGHNT and CDR2 YYREEE (reference sequence). After removal of 2 bases from V and 6 bases from J, the junction contained 8 bases not matched to a gene. The CDR3 is 15 residues long. The CDR3 region is CASSFGGTGPDGYTF. The CDR3, as DNA: TGTGCCAGCAGCTTTGGGGGGACAGGGCCAGATGGCTACACCTTC.

The chain joins TRBV27 to TRBJ2-7, with 8 bases fitting TRBD1. The V and J ends lost 8 bases and 1 base, in that order; junction bases with no gene match: 4. This CDR3 is 13 amino acids long. Germline V gene sequence: CDR1 MNHEY, CDR2 SMNVEV (reference sequence). The CDR3 nucleotides read TGTGCCAGCTCCGGGACAGGATCCTACGAGCAGTACTTC. Translation: CASSGTGSYEQYF.

The chain employs TRBV6-5 and TRBJ2-1; a possible D gene is TRBD2 (6 bases). CDR3 length equals 14 residues. Per the germline V gene, CDR1 is MNHEY and CDR2 is SVGAGI. Trimming removed 5 bases at V and 12 bases at J, with 20 bases between. In DNA form, the CDR3 reads TGTGCCAGCAGTCCGCGGGGACGAGGGATGGGGCAGTTCTTC. Its translation is CASSPRGRGMGQFF.

CDR3: CASRVVLAPYNEQFF. DNA for the CDR3: TGCGCCAGCAGAGTAGTACTAGCGCCCTACAATGAGCAGTTCTTC. This chain connects TRBV5-1 to TRBJ2-1; 7 bases fit TRBD2. Germline CDR1 is SGHRS and CDR2 is YFSETQ. The CDR3 length is 15 residues. Trimming took 5 bases from V and 2 from J; bases not matched to a gene: 7.

In DNA, the CDR3 is TGCGCCAGCAGCTTGGGGACTAGCGGGGCCTCCCAAGAGACCCAGTACTTC. It translates to CASSLGTSGASQETQYF. The chain uses TRBV5-1 and TRBJ2-5, with 12 positions matching TRBD2. The CDR3 runs to 17 residues. Germline assignment: CDR1 SGHRS and CDR2 YFSETQ. With 0 bases clipped from V and 1 base from J, the junction kept 4 bases outside the gene matches.

In this sample, this clonotype turned up a few times. The rearrangement links TRBV6-2 or TRBV6-3 to TRBJ2-5; D unresolved. In germline, CDR1 is MNHEY, CDR2 SVGEGT. The V and J ends lost 0 bases and 5 bases respectively, with 7 bases between them. The CDR3 extends over 13 amino acids. The DNA of the CDR3 is TGTGCCAGCAGTTACTCCTTGGGGGAGACCCAGTACTTC. Protein sequence: CASSYSLGETQYF.

This rearrangement joins TRBV4-3 to TRBJ2-7, with TRBD2 matching over 8 bases. V trimming: 3 bases; J trimming: 4 bases; junction bases outside the gene matches: 8. This CDR3 is built from 15 residues. Looked up from germline, CDR1 is LGHNA and CDR2 is YSLEER. CDR3 DNA sequence: TGCGCCAGCAGCCAGGGGAGCGGGGGTGGGTACGAGCAGTACTTC. Protein sequence: CASSQGSGGGYEQYF.

This chain's CDR3 is CATRGETGNNEQFF. For the CDR3, the DNA is TGTGCCACCAGAGGAGAGACGGGGAACAATGAGCAGTTCTTC. The gene calls are TRBV15 and TRBJ2-1; D possibly corresponds to TRBD2 (5 bases). The V and J ends lost 6 bases and 5 bases respectively, with 14 bases between them. The V gene's germline CDR1 is LNHNV and CDR2 YYDKDF (reference sequence). The CDR3 is 14 amino acids.